One sample yielded the 11 T cell receptor beta chains listed below, sequenced in a study of cytomegalovirus exposure and HLA in healthy donors. PCR used 60 Vbeta primers and 13 Jbeta primers. Method: immunoSEQ multiplex PCR; TCRdb's copy keeps in-frame clones and lacks some. The table has about 150,000 clones, about four fifths seen once. The sample comprised PBMCs. These receptors were collected from a man aged 45 to 65 in good health and CMV-seropositive.

The chain joins TRBV27 to TRBJ2-7; weak D call: TRBD2 (6 bases). The CDR3 contains 12 residues. The germline V and J ends were trimmed by 5 bases and 11 bases, with 16 bases remaining between them. CDR1 is MNHEY and CDR2 is SMNVEV in the germline V gene (reference sequence). In DNA, the CDR3 is TGTGCCAGCAGTGAGGCGGGATCCCGAGAGTACTTC. It is translated as CASSEAGSREYF.

The chain uses TRBV5-1 and TRBJ2-1; D is unresolved. V was pared by 3 bases and J by 0 bases, with 10 bases between. The germline CDR1 and CDR2 sequences are SGHRS and YFSETQ. The CDR3 covers 15 residues. For the CDR3, the DNA is TGCGCCAGCAGCTCCAACTCGGGCTCCTACAATGAGCAGTTCTTC. This codes for CASSSNSGSYNEQFF.

The V gene is TRBV20-1, the J gene TRBJ1-1; D gene uncertain. The CDR3 runs 11 residues. Germline loops: CDR1 DFQATT, CDR2 SNEGSKA (reference sequence). The ends were cut back, 7 bases at V and 3 bases at J, with 9 bases in the middle. The chain's CDR3 is CSVDGDTEAFF. The CDR3 region has the DNA TGCAGTGTGGACGGGGACACTGAAGCTTTCTTT.

This clone was counted only a few times. This rearrangement joins TRBV27 to TRBJ1-4; D is undetermined. V was shortened by 3 bases and J by 7 bases, with 3 bases between the two germline ends. This CDR3 spans 11 amino acids. Germline V lookup: CDR1 MNHEY, CDR2 SMNVEV (reference sequence). The chain's CDR3 is CASSFGEKLFF. The CDR3 DNA follows: TGTGCCAGCAGTTTCGGTGAAAAACTGTTTTTT.

The V gene is TRBV5-1, the J gene TRBJ2-7, with TRBD2 identical over 7 bases. Per germline, CDR1 SGHRS and CDR2 YFSETQ. Trimming at V came to 0 bases and at J to 0 bases, leaving 3 bases not matched to a gene. This CDR3 has 15 residues. The CDR3 loop reads CASSLDLAASYEQYF. CDR3 nucleotides: TGCGCCAGCAGCTTGGACCTAGCGGCCTCCTACGAGCAGTACTTC.

In its sample, this clone was seen once. This sample includes further DNA sequences coding for the same CDR3. The chain couples TRBV15 to TRBJ1-3; D may be TRBD1 (6 bases). The germline V gene has CDR1 LNHNV and CDR2 YYDKDF (reference sequence). The length of the CDR3 is 15 residues. Trimming cost V 0 bases and J 2 bases, with 8 bases left between them. CDR3 sequence: CATSRDPGAGNTIYF. The CDR3 DNA follows: TGTGCCACCAGCAGAGATCCAGGGGCTGGAAACACCATATATTTT.

The V and J genes are TRBV5-1 and TRBJ2-7; 7 positions match TRBD1. After removal of 5 bases from V and 2 bases from J, the junction contained 7 bases not matched to a gene. The CDR3 sequence is 14 residues long. The germline V gene has CDR1 SGHRS and CDR2 YFSETQ. CDR3 region: CASSNDRVAYEQYF. CDR3 bases: TGCGCCAGCAGTAACGACAGGGTGGCCTACGAGCAGTACTTC.

V is TRBV28 and J is TRBJ1-5; 10 nucleotides agree with TRBD1. With V trimmed by 5 bases and J by 7 bases, 8 bases remained unmatched. Per germline, CDR1 MDHEN and CDR2 SYDVKM. This CDR3 is 15 amino acids long. The CDR3 spells CASSATGGLRQPQHF. The CDR3, as DNA: TGTGCCAGCAGTGCGACAGGGGGCCTCAGGCAGCCCCAGCATTTT.

The V gene is TRBV4-1, the J gene TRBJ1-2; weak D call: TRBD1 (5 bases). V was clipped by 3 bases and J by 5 bases, with 16 bases between them. In germline, CDR1 is MGHRA, CDR2 YSYEKL. CDR3 size: 15 residues. The chain's CDR3 is CASSHGNRMSYGYTF. Here the CDR3 DNA reads TGCGCCAGCAGCCATGGGAACAGGATGAGTTATGGCTACACCTTC.

This rearrangement joins TRBV27 to TRBJ1-2; 7 bases are shared with TRBD1. The CDR3 has 14 amino acids. The ends lost 5 bases at V and 7 bases at J; junction bases unmatched: 10. Germline CDR1 and CDR2: MNHEY and SMNVEV (reference sequence). CDR3 bases: TGTGCCAGCAGTCTCAACCCCAGGGGGGCTGGCTACACCTTC. Translating it yields CASSLNPRGAGYTF.

Worth noting for this clone: This same CDR3 is encoded by further DNA sequences in the sample. The rearrangement joins TRBV5-1 to TRBJ2-5, with TRBD2 matching over 11 bases. Germline V gene sequence: CDR1 SGHRS, CDR2 YFSETQ. The CDR3 loop spans 15 amino acids. V lost 4 bases and J lost 1; bases outside the gene matches: 3. The CDR3 here is CASSPGTSGQETQYF. CDR3 bases: TGCGCCAGCAGCCCCGGGACTAGCGGCCAAGAGACCCAGTACTTC.